The T cell receptor (beta chain) described here comes from a study of T cell repertoires in cytomegalovirus infection. As regards this clonotype: The antigen is unknown.

TCRdb re-analysed the reads in MiXCR, keeping a single row per CDR3 protein. The table shows about a million distinct CDR3 sequences, with 25% to 40% occurring only once. CDR3 length: 13 amino acids. Germline V CDR1 and CDR2: MNHEY, SVGAGI. V was trimmed by 2 bases and J by 5 bases, leaving 7 bases between them. The source material was cultured CD8+ T cells from PBMCs, sampled from culture after CMV antigen stimulation. The chain couples TRBV6-5 to TRBJ2-1; D is ambiguous. This sequence originates from a human donor in good health (CMV status not recorded). Some clones in this sample may be carry-over from other donors' samples. The CDR3: CASSYRLHNEQFF. DNA of the CDR3: TGTGCCAGCAGTTACCGTCTACACAATGAGCAGTTCTTC.